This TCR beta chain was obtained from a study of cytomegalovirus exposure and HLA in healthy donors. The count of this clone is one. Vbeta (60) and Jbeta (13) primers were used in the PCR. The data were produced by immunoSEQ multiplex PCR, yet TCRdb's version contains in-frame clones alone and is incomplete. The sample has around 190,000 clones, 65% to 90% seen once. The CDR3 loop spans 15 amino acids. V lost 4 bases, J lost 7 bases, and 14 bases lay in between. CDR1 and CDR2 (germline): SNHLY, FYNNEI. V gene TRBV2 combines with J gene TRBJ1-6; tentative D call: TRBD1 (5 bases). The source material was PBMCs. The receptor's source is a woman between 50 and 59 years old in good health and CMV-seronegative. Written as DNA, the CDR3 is TGTGCCAGCAGTGTATTCCAGGGCGAGAATTCACCCCTCCACTTT. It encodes CASSVFQGENSPLHF.